A single sample is the source of the 19 T cell receptor beta chains below, sequenced in a study of Graves' ophthalmopathy and Graves' hyperthyroidism. The authors amplified TCR beta CDR3 regions from RNA transcripts. HTBI primers served in a first-round RT-PCR, which a second-round multiplex PCR followed. TCRdb independently ran MiXCR on the multiplex PCR reads; one entry per CDR3 protein. The sample lists about 240,000 distinct CDR3 sequences, around 50% occurring once. Sequenced material: peripheral blood. These receptor sequences come from an adult man with Graves' ophthalmopathy.

This clonotype came up a few times. The rearrangement joins TRBV2 to TRBJ2-7; a possible D gene is TRBD1 (6 bases). The CDR3 contains 12 residues. Germline lookup yields CDR1 SNHLY and CDR2 FYNNEI. Trimming left V 6 bases short and J 6 bases short, with 12 bases between. For the CDR3, the DNA is TGTGCCAGCAGCGCCGACAGGCGCGAGCAGTACTTC. Its translation is CASSADRREQYF.

This clonotype turned up a few times. An end of the junction differs from the germline gene, which may be a read error. The chain couples TRBV29-1 to TRBJ2-7, with 8 positions matching TRBD1. Per the germline V gene, CDR1 is SQVTM and CDR2 is ANQGSEA. CDR3 length: 13 residues. The CDR3 DNA follows: TGCAGCGTGGAAGACAGGGGTCTCTACGAGCAGTATTTC. Encoded protein: CSVEDRGLYEQYF.

This clonotype was detected only a few times. V usage is TRBV19 and J usage is TRBJ2-6, with TRBD2 as a possible D gene (5 bases). Germline V gene data show CDR1 as LNHDA and CDR2 as SQIVND (reference sequence). The CDR3 totals 16 residues. The germline V and J ends were trimmed by 1 base and 4 bases, with 11 bases remaining between them. The CDR3, as DNA: TGTGCCAGTAGTATAGGGGGAGTACGCGGGGCCAACGTCCTGACTTTC. This encodes CASSIGGVRGANVLTF. Complete variable domain (other parts from reference TRBV19 and TRBJ2-6): DGGITQSPKYLFRKEGQNVTLSCEQNLNHDAMYWYRQDPGQGLRLIYYSQIVNDFQKGDIAEGYSVSREKKESFPLTVTSAQKNPTAFYLCASSIGGVRGANVLTFGAGSRLTVL.

V usage is TRBV7-9 and J usage is TRBJ2-5, with TRBD2 matching 9 bases. The CDR3 has 14 amino acids. Germline V lookup: CDR1 SEHNR, CDR2 FQNEAQ (reference sequence). The ends lost 5 bases at V and 5 bases at J; junction bases unmatched: 6. CDR3 sequence reads: CASSESGLAETQYF. The CDR3 DNA is TGTGCCAGCAGCGAAAGCGGACTAGCGGAGACCCAGTACTTC.

V and J are TRBV6-5 and TRBJ2-2; D is possibly TRBD2 (5 bases). The V gene lost 2 bases and the J gene lost 6 bases, with 10 bases spanning the gap. CDR1 and CDR2 from the germline V gene are MNHEY and SVGAGI. The CDR3 runs to 14 residues. This CDR3 reads CASSYAGYPGELFF. In DNA, the CDR3 is TGTGCCAGCAGTTACGCGGGTTACCCCGGGGAGCTGTTTTTT.

The chain recombines TRBV4-2 with TRBJ2-1; no firm D call. Trimming took off 4 bases at V and 8 bases at J, with 6 bases between the two ends. Germline V CDR1 and CDR2: LGHNA, YNFKEQ. CDR3 length: 11 residues. Here the CDR3 reads CASSLGDEQFF. Here the CDR3 DNA reads TGTGCCAGCAGCCTCGGCGATGAGCAGTTCTTC.

This clonotype has only a few counts. The J gene is TRBJ2-7, the V gene TRBV2; TRBD1 or TRBD2 may be the D gene (5 bases each). The CDR3 has 11 residues. V was trimmed by 10 bases and J by 6 bases, leaving 13 bases between them. Per germline, CDR1 SNHLY and CDR2 FYNNEI. This CDR3 reads CATRDEGEQYF. CDR3 nucleotides: TGTGCCACCCGGGACGAGGGCGAGCAGTACTTC.

The gene calls are TRBV20-1 and TRBJ2-5; no firm D call. V was clipped by 4 bases and J by 1 base, with 13 bases between them. Germline V gene lookup returns CDR1 DFQATT and CDR2 SNEGSKA (reference sequence). This CDR3 comprises 14 residues. CDR3 sequence: CSAIDNSPQETQYF. The CDR3 DNA is TGCAGTGCTATCGACAATAGTCCCCAAGAGACCCAGTACTTC.

The chain's CDR3 is CSVRDRGSSGTQYF. CDR3 nucleotides: TGCAGCGTGCGGGACAGGGGGTCCTCTGGGACCCAGTACTTC. The chain couples TRBV29-1 to TRBJ2-5, with TRBD1 matching over 11 bases. Germline V gives CDR1 SQVTM, CDR2 ANQGSEA. The V segment lost 6 bases and the J segment 7 bases; nucleotides outside the gene matches: 10. The CDR3 runs to 14 residues.

The chain couples TRBV20-1 to TRBJ1-2; possible D gene TRBD1, 5 bases. CDR1 is DFQATT and CDR2 is SNEGSKA in the germline V gene (reference sequence). There are 13 residues in the CDR3. Trimming left V 3 bases short and J 6 bases short, with 14 bases between. CDR3 protein: CSARRDGTNGYTF. CDR3 in DNA: TGCAGTGCTAGGAGGGACGGTACGAATGGCTACACCTTC.

The rearrangement uses TRBV20-1 and TRBJ1-3; no definite D call. Trimming cost V 1 base and J 11 bases, with 12 bases left between them. CDR1 and CDR2 from the germline V gene are DFQATT and SNEGSKA (reference sequence). This CDR3 has 12 amino acids. CDR3 nucleotides: TGCAGTGCTAGAGGCCCGACTACCGCCATATATTTT. Amino acids: CSARGPTTAIYF.

This clonotype was seen only a few times. The rearrangement links TRBV28 to TRBJ1-4; possibly TRBD1 for D (6 bases). The germline V gene encodes CDR1 MDHEN and CDR2 SYDVKM. V lost 3 bases, J lost 8 bases, and 10 bases lay in between. The CDR3 covers 13 residues. CDR3 loop: CASSLRDIEKLFF. The CDR3 nucleotides read TGTGCCAGCAGTTTGAGGGACATCGAAAAACTGTTTTTT.

This clonotype was counted many times. CDR3 coding DNA: TGTGCCAGCAGTGGGGGGGAGCAGTACTTC. Protein sequence: CASSGGEQYF. The J gene is TRBJ2-7, the V gene TRBV2; D is tentatively TRBD1 or TRBD2 (5 bases each). Germline CDR1 and CDR2: SNHLY and FYNNEI. This CDR3 is built from 10 residues. V shed 4 bases and J shed 7 bases, with 5 bases lying between them. Full variable domain (outside the CDR3, taken from reference TRBV2 and TRBJ2-7): EPEVTQTPSHQVTQMGQEVILRCVPISNHLYFYWYRQILGQKVEFLVSFYNNEISEKSEIFDDQFSVERPDGSNFTLKIRSTKLEDSAMYFCASSGGEQYFGPGTRLTVT.

The chain links TRBV7-2 to TRBJ2-7; a weak D match, TRBD2 (6 bases). Germline CDR1 is SGHTA and CDR2 is FQGNSA. The V end lost 4 bases, the J end lost 3 bases, and 22 bases lay between the germline ends. The CDR3 totals 17 residues. The CDR3 DNA sequence: TGTGCCAGCAGCTCAACCTTTACCTCTAGCGCCGACTACGAGCAGTACTTC. Translated: CASSSTFTSSADYEQYF.

Comments on this clonotype: The junction differs from germline at one of its ends, possibly a read error. V is TRBV10-1 and J is TRBJ2-7, with 9 bases fitting TRBD2. From germline, CDR1 is WNHNN and CDR2 SYGVQD (reference sequence). The CDR3 extends over 14 amino acids. As DNA, the CDR3 is TGTGCCAGCAGTAAGACTAGCGGATACTACGAGCAGTACTTC. Translated: CASSKTSGYYEQYF.

The chain carries TRBV29-1 and TRBJ1-2; D is unclear. V was clipped by 8 bases and J by 5 bases, with 12 bases between them. Germline CDR1 and CDR2: SQVTM and ANQGSEA. The CDR3 extends over 11 amino acids. The chain's CDR3 is CSLGRGYGYTF. CDR3 bases: TGCAGCTTAGGTCGAGGGTATGGCTACACCTTC.

This clonotype was observed once. The rearrangement uses TRBV3-1 and TRBJ1-2, with D tentatively TRBD1 (6 bases). V shed 8 bases and J shed 2 bases, with 18 bases lying between them. Germline V gene data show CDR1 as LGHDT and CDR2 as YNNKEL (reference sequence). The CDR3 spans 15 residues. The CDR3 loop reads CASSPWAGENYGYTF. CDR3 bases: TGTGCCAGCTCACCATGGGCAGGGGAGAACTATGGCTACACCTTC.

The V and J genes are TRBV7-2 and TRBJ2-7; 11 bases are shared with TRBD2. V lost 8 bases, J lost 2 bases, and 14 bases stayed unmatched. Germline V CDR1 and CDR2: SGHTA, FQGNSA. The CDR3 has 17 amino acids. The CDR3 spells CASSIRAGSGGAYEQYF. CDR3 DNA: TGTGCCAGCTCTATCCGTGCGGGTAGCGGGGGGGCCTACGAGCAGTACTTC.

This clonotype was detected only a few times. V and J are TRBV13 and TRBJ2-7; no clear D. The V gene lost 1 base and the J gene lost 6 bases, with 13 bases spanning the gap. The CDR3 extends over 14 amino acids. CDR1 and CDR2 (germline): PRHDT, FYEKMQ (reference sequence). CDR3 nucleotide sequence: TGTGCCAGCAGCTTAGATCGGCCTCCTAGCGAGCAGTACTTC. This translates into CASSLDRPPSEQYF.